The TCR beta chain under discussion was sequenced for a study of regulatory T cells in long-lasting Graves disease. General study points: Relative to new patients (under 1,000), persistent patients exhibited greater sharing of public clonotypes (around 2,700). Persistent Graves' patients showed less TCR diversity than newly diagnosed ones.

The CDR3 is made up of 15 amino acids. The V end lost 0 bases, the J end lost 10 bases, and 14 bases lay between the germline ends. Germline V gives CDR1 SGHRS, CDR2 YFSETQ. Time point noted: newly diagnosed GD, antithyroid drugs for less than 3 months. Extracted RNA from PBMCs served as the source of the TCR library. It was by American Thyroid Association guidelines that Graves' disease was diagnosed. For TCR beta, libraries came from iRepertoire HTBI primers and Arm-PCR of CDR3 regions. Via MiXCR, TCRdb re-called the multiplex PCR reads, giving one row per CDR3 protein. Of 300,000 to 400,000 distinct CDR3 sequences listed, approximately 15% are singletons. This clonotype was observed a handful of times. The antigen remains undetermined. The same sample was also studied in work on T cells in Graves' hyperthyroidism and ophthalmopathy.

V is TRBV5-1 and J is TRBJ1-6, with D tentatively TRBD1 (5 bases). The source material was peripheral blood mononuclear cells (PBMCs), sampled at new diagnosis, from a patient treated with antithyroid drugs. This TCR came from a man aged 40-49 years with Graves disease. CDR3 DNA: TGCGCCAGCAGCTTGGATTGGGGGAACCAATCACCCCTCCACTTT. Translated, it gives CASSLDWGNQSPLHF.